These T cell receptor beta chains were read from a single sample in a study of T cells in Graves' hyperthyroidism and ophthalmopathy. TCRdb re-called the multiplex PCR reads with MiXCR, one entry per CDR3 protein. Of approximately 400,000 distinct CDR3 sequences listed, approximately 12% are singletons. The sequenced material came from blood. The receptor set was obtained from a man between 25 and 39 years old with Graves' hyperthyroidism that later progressed to Graves' ophthalmopathy. The CDR3 runs from the conserved cysteine through the conserved F or W. The order of the fields is J gene, D gene, clone size, V gene, CDR3 DNA, CDR3 protein. A D gene is named only where the DNA matches it firmly. Clone size appears in some rows only: once, few, many, or a class for an expanded clone.

J gene: TRBJ2-1; D gene: -; clone size: many; V gene: TRBV30; CDR3 DNA: TGTGCCTGGCATCGGCAGGGGCGCCTAATAAGCAATGAGCAGTTCTTC; CDR3 protein: CAWHRQGRLISNEQFF
J gene: TRBJ1-3; D gene: -; clone size: many; V gene: TRBV4-1; CDR3 DNA: TGCGCCAGCAGCCAATACCTCCAGGCACCTGGAAACACCATATATTTT; CDR3 protein: CASSQYLQAPGNTIYF
J gene: TRBJ2-3; D gene: TRBD2; clone size: -; V gene: TRBV6-1; CDR3 DNA: TGTGCCAGCATCGGGGGGGGCCCGCCAGATACGCAGTATTTT; CDR3 protein: CASIGGGPPDTQYF
J gene: TRBJ1-1; D gene: -; clone size: many; V gene: TRBV5-1; CDR3 DNA: TGCGCCAGCAGCTTGGTAGGTCAAGCACACGAAGCTTTCTTT; CDR3 protein: CASSLVGQAHEAFF
J gene: TRBJ2-7; D gene: TRBD1; clone size: -; V gene: TRBV11-1; CDR3 DNA: TGTGCCAGCAGCCCCTGGGACAGCCACTACGAGCAGTACTTC; CDR3 protein: CASSPWDSHYEQYF
J gene: TRBJ1-1; D gene: TRBD1; clone size: many; V gene: TRBV12-5; CDR3 DNA: TGTGCTAGTGGCCCAGACAGGGGGAACACTGAAGCTTTCTTT; CDR3 protein: CASGPDRGNTEAFF
J gene: TRBJ2-6; D gene: -; clone size: -; V gene: TRBV9; CDR3 DNA: TGTGCCAGCAGCGTGGGGGTAGCTGGGGCCAACGTCCTGACTTTC; CDR3 protein: CASSVGVAGANVLTF
J gene: TRBJ1-5; D gene: -; clone size: many; V gene: TRBV3-1; CDR3 DNA: TGTGCCAGCAGCCAAAGGCAAAGCAATCAGCCCCAGCATTTT; CDR3 protein: CASSQRQSNQPQHF
J gene: TRBJ1-1; D gene: -; clone size: -; V gene: TRBV30; CDR3 DNA: TGTGCCTGGAGTGGCGGCAGGGGACGGGACACTGAAGCTTTCTTT; CDR3 protein: CAWSGGRGRDTEAFF
J gene: TRBJ2-7; D gene: -; clone size: -; V gene: TRBV4-1; CDR3 DNA: TGCGCCAGCAGCCAAGCCAACCGGGGCTACGAGCAGTACTTC; CDR3 protein: CASSQANRGYEQYF
J gene: TRBJ2-7; D gene: TRBD2; clone size: many; V gene: TRBV29-1; CDR3 DNA: TGCAGCGTTGAAGATTGCGGGGGGTGGTACGAGCAGTACTTC; CDR3 protein: CSVEDCGGWYEQYF
J gene: TRBJ1-1; D gene: -; clone size: many; V gene: TRBV5-1; CDR3 DNA: TGCGCCAGCAGCTTGGGGGGCAGCCTGGGCACTGAAGCTTTCTTT; CDR3 protein: CASSLGGSLGTEAFF
J gene: TRBJ2-1; D gene: -; clone size: many; V gene: TRBV7-9; CDR3 DNA: TGTGCCAGCAGCCGAGGCGAGTACAATGAGCAGTTCTTC; CDR3 protein: CASSRGEYNEQFF
J gene: TRBJ1-5; D gene: TRBD1; clone size: many; V gene: TRBV12-3/TRBV12-4; CDR3 DNA: TGTGCCAGCAGCCCACAGGGGTGGAATCAGCCCCAGCATTTT; CDR3 protein: CASSPQGWNQPQHF
J gene: TRBJ2-7; D gene: TRBD1; clone size: -; V gene: TRBV14; CDR3 DNA: TGTGCCAGCAGCCAAGACTGGGTCGGACAGGGCTACGAGCAGTACTTC; CDR3 protein: CASSQDWVGQGYEQYF
J gene: TRBJ2-7; D gene: -; clone size: many; V gene: TRBV12-3/TRBV12-4; CDR3 DNA: TGTGCCAGCAGTTTAACCGGCTTCGAGCAGTACTTC; CDR3 protein: CASSLTGFEQYF